The 8 T cell receptor beta chains reported below all come from one sample, sequenced in a study of blood T cells in healthy people across ages. Primers used in a second PCR of roughly 7 to 12 cycles were a sample-barcoded 5' primer and a J-beta primer mix. TCRdb ran MiXCR on the 5' RACE reads and lists one entry per CDR3 protein. The repertoire holds 650,000 to 950,000 distinct CDR3 sequences, with around 42% as singletons. The sequencing sample was made of blood. Receptors were obtained from a man aged 55 to 70 in good health.

The rearrangement joins TRBV29-1 to TRBJ1-2; D is ambiguous. Between the trimmed V and J ends, which lost 0 bases and 6 bases, there was a span of 11 bases. This CDR3 has 13 amino acids. Germline assignment: CDR1 SQVTM and CDR2 ANQGSEA. This CDR3 reads CSVEEHPNHGYTF. CDR3 DNA sequence: TGCAGCGTTGAAGAACATCCAAACCATGGCTACACCTTC.

This rearrangement joins TRBV6-2 or TRBV6-3 to TRBJ2-7; possible D gene TRBD2, 6 bases. This CDR3 has 15 residues. V was cut by 9 bases and J by 2 bases, with 20 bases left in between. CDR1 is MNHEY, CDR2 SVGEGT, per germline. CDR3 loop: CASSKSGLVPYEQYF. DNA for the CDR3: TGTGCCAGTTCCAAATCGGGACTGGTCCCCTACGAGCAGTACTTC.

The chain uses TRBV30 and TRBJ2-7, with TRBD1 matching over 7 bases. V shed 6 bases and J 3 bases; nucleotides not matched to a gene: 2. CDR3 size: 11 residues. Germline V CDR1 and CDR2: GTSNPN, SVGIG (reference sequence). The CDR3 bases are TGTGCCTGCAGGGGGAACTACGAGCAGTACTTC. This encodes CACRGNYEQYF.

The sample holds many counts of this clonotype. The chain carries TRBV29-1 and TRBJ2-7; 8 positions match TRBD2. Germline-derived CDR1 and CDR2 are SQVTM and ANQGSEA. The CDR3 sequence is 12 residues long. J gave up 3 bases and V 4 bases, and 2 bases lay outside the gene matches. This chain's CDR3 is CSVAGGYYEQYF. Written as DNA, the CDR3 is TGCAGCGTTGCGGGGGGGTACTACGAGCAGTACTTC.

The sample holds a few counts of this clonotype. The rearrangement joins TRBV3-1 to TRBJ2-5; possible D gene TRBD1, 5 bases. Germline CDR1 LGHDT, CDR2 YNNKEL (reference sequence). CDR3 length: 11 residues. V was pared by 6 bases and J by 10 bases, with 12 bases between. CDR3 sequence reads: CASRLQGVQYF. The CDR3 DNA reads as TGTGCCAGCAGACTGCAGGGTGTCCAGTACTTC.

This clonotype showed up just a few times. This chain joins TRBV28 and TRBJ2-7, with D perhaps assigned TRBD1 or TRBD2 (5 bases each). The CDR3 runs to 14 residues. The germline V gene encodes CDR1 MDHEN and CDR2 SYDVKM. The V end was cut by 6 bases, the J end by 3 bases, with 15 bases between. The CDR3 sequence is CASSPPRAGYEQYF. DNA of the CDR3: TGTGCCAGCAGCCCACCCAGGGCGGGCTACGAGCAGTACTTC.

The V and J genes are TRBV20-1 and TRBJ2-5; TRBD2 aligns across 7 bases. The CDR3 runs to 11 residues. CDR1 DFQATT and CDR2 SNEGSKA come from the germline V gene (reference sequence). The CDR3 DNA is TGCAGCGGAACTAGCGAGGAGACCCAGTACTTC. It specifies CSGTSEETQYF.

About this clonotype: Germline and junction disagree at one end, which may indicate a read error. The chain couples TRBV12-3 or TRBV12-4 to TRBJ2-1; 10 nucleotides agree with TRBD1. The CDR3 extends over 15 amino acids. The CDR3 sequence is CASSFPGQGGNEQLF. The CDR3 nucleotides read TGTGCCAGCAGTTTTCCCGGACAGGGGGGCAATGAGCAGTTATTC.